The table lists the clone carrying this T cell receptor beta chain with many counts. The antigen is undetermined. The study enrolled ophthalmopathy donors with moderate-to-severe activity, CAS ≥3, NOSPECS ≥4 and duration under 3 months. CDR3 length: 13 residues. The V and J ends lost 5 bases and 8 bases respectively, with 15 bases between them. CDR1 is LNHDA and CDR2 is SQIVND in the germline V gene (reference sequence). The record originates from a study of Graves' ophthalmopathy and Graves' hyperthyroidism. Study-level findings and limits: In blood appeared most of the expanded thyroid clonotypes whose frequency exceeded 0.001.

As the template, RNA transcripts were used to amplify TCR beta CDR3 regions. Second-round multiplex PCR followed a first-round RT-PCR using HTBI primers. TCRdb redid the calling of the multiplex PCR reads with MiXCR, one entry per CDR3 protein. The table lists about 660,000 distinct CDR3 sequences, about two fifths of them singletons. This clonotype was sampled from an adult man with Graves' ophthalmopathy. The gene calls are TRBV19 and TRBJ1-1; D is uncertain. Sequencing was performed on peripheral blood. Here the CDR3 DNA reads TGTGCCAGTAGTTGGGGTCCGCTGTCAGAAGCTTTCTTT. Amino acid sequence: CASSWGPLSEAFF.